What follows is one T cell receptor (beta chain) and its context. The data derive from a study of T cells in Graves' hyperthyroidism and ophthalmopathy. RNA transcripts yielded amplified TCR beta CDR3 regions. First-round RT-PCR of the TCR CDR3 relied on the HTBI primer set. One entry per CDR3 protein, called by TCRdb with MiXCR from the multiplex PCR reads. The data show about 270,000 distinct CDR3 sequences, roughly 22% seen once. Germline lookup yields CDR1 SGHDT and CDR2 YYEEEE. The CDR3 runs to 15 residues. With 4 bases clipped from V and 8 bases from J, the junction kept 7 bases outside the gene matches.

Specimen: blood. The chain links TRBV5-6 to TRBJ2-1; 12 bases agree with TRBD1. The source of this sequence is a man aged 25-45 years with Graves' ophthalmopathy. The CDR3 nucleotides read TGTGCCAGCAGCCTAGGGACAGGGGGCTTCGATGAGCAGTTCTTC. Its translation is CASSLGTGGFDEQFF.